This T cell receptor delta chain was documented in a study of gamma-delta chains in newborns, infants, children. Study context: Microbial exposure reportedly drives polyclonal innate γδ T cell expansion after birth.

Points on this clone: A much larger clone sits a single nucleotide away, making a read error possible.

TCRdb re-called clones from the reads using CATT. This sample has almost 4,000 delta-chain clones, with over 35% found just once. There are 21 residues in the CDR3. The V gene's germline CDR1 is TSWWSYY and CDR2 QGS. The junction had 27 bases not matched to a gene; V was cut back by 11 bases and J by 0 bases. The gene calls are TRDV1 and TRDJ1, with 10 bases that match TRDD3. Sequenced material: blood, taken at week 6. This receptor was taken from a child who was a newborn, infant or young child, either healthy, febrile or measles-vaccinated (not recorded which). CDR3 in amino acids: CAILVFPTRTGGSPYTDKLIF. The CDR3 nucleotides read TGTGCTATACTAGTCTTTCCTACGAGAACTGGGGGATCCCCGTACACCGATAAACTCATCTTT.